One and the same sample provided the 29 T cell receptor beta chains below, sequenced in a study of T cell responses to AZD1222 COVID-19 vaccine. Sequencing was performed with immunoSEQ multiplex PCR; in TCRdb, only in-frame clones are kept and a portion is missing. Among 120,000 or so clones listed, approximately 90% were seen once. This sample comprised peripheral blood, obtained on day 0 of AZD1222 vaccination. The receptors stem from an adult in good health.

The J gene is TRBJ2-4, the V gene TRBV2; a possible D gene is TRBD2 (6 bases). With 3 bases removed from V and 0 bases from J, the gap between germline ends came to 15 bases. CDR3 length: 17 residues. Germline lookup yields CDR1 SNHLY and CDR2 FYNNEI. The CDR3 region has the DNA TGTGCCAGCAGTGACCCTAGCGCTGTACTAGCCAAAAACATTCAGTACTTC. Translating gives CASSDPSAVLAKNIQYF.

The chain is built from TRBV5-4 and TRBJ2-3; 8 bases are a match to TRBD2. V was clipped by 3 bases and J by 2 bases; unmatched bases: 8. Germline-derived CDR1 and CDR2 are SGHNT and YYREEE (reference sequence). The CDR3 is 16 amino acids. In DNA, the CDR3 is TGTGCCAGCAGCTCGCGGGGGGCGGGGGCCACAGATACGCAGTATTTT. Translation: CASSSRGAGATDTQYF. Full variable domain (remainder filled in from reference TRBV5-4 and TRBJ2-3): ETGVTQSPTHLIKTRGQQVTLRCSSQSGHNTVSWYQQALGQGPQFIFQYYREEENGRGNFPPRFSGLQFPNYSSELNVNALELDDSALYLCASSSRGAGATDTQYFGPGTRLTVL.

The CDR3 region has the DNA TGTGCCAGCAGGGGAGGGGGAGAGACCCAGTACTTC. Translation gives CASRGGGETQYF. The J gene is TRBJ2-5, the V gene TRBV2, with D maybe TRBD2 (7 bases). Trimming took 6 bases from V and 4 from J, leaving 9 bases between them. The CDR3 spans 12 residues. CDR1 is SNHLY, CDR2 FYNNEI, per germline.

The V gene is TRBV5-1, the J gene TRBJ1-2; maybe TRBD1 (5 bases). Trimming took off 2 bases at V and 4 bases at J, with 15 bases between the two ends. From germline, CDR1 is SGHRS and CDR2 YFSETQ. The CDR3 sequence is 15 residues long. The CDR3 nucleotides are TGCGCCAGCAGCTTAGGTGTGGCGGGACCCTATGGCTACACCTTC. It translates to CASSLGVAGPYGYTF.

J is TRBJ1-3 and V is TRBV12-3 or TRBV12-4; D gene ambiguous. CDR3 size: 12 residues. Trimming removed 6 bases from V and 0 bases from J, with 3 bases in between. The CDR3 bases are TGTGCCAGCAGCCTCTCTGGAAACACCATATATTTT. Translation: CASSLSGNTIYF.

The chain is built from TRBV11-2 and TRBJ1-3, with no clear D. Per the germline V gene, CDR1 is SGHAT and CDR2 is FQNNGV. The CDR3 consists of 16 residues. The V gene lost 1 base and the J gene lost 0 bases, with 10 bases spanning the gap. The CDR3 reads CASSLGLRSSGNTIYF. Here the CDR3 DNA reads TGTGCCAGCAGCTTAGGTCTCAGGAGCTCTGGAAACACCATATATTTT.

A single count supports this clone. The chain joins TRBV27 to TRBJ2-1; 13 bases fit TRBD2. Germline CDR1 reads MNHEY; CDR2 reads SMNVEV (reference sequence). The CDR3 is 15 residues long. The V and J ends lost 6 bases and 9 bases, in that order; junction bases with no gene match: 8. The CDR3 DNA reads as TGTGCCAGCAGCCTAGGACTAGCGGGAGTAGTTGAGCAGTTCTTC. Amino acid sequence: CASSLGLAGVVEQFF.

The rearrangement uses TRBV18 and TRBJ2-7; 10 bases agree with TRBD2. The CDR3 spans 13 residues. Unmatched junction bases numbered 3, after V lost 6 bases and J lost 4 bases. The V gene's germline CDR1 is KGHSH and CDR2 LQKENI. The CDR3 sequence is CASSGTSEYEQYF. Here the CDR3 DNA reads TGTGCCAGCTCTGGGACTAGCGAGTACGAGCAGTACTTC. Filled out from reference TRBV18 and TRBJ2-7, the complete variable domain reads NAGVMQNPRHLVRRRGQEARLRCSPMKGHSHVYWYRQLPEEGLKFMVYLQKENIIDESGMPKERFSAEFPKEGPSILRIQQVVRGDSAAYFCASSGTSEYEQYFGPGTRLTVT.

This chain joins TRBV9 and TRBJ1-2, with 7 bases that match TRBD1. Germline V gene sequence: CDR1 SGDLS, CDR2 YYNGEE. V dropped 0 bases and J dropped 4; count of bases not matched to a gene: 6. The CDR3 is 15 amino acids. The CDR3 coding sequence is TGTGCCAGCAGCGTAGACACAGGGGCGGTCTATGGCTACACCTTC. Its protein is CASSVDTGAVYGYTF. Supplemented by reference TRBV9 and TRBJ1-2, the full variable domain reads DSGVTQTPKHLITATGQRVTLRCSPRSGDLSVYWYQQSLDQGLQFLIQYYNGEERAKGNILERFSAQQFPDLHSELNLSSLELGDSALYFCASSVDTGAVYGYTFGSGTRLTVV.

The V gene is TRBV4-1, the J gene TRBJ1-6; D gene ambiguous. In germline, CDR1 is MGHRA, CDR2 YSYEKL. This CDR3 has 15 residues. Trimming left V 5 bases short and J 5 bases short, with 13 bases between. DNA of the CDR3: TGCGCCAGCAGCGAGGTACGACAAAATAATTCACCCCTCCACTTT. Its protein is CASSEVRQNNSPLHF.

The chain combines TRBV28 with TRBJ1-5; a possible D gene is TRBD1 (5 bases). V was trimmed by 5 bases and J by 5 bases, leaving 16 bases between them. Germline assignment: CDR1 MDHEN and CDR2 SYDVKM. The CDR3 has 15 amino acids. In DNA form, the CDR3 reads TGTGCCAGCAGTAGGAGGGGAATAGGGGATCAGCCCCAGCATTTT. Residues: CASSRRGIGDQPQHF. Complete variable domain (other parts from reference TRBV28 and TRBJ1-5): DVKVTQSSRYLVKRTGEKVFLECVQDMDHENMFWYRQDPGLGLRLIYFSYDVKMKEKGDIPEGYSVSREKKERFSLILESASTNQTSMYLCASSRRGIGDQPQHFGDGTRLSIL.

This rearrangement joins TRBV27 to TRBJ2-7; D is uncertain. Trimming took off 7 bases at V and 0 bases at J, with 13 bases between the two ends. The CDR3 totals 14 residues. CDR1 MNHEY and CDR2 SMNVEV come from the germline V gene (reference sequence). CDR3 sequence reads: CASTPVPGSYEQYF. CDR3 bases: TGTGCCAGCACCCCCGTCCCCGGCTCCTACGAGCAGTACTTC.

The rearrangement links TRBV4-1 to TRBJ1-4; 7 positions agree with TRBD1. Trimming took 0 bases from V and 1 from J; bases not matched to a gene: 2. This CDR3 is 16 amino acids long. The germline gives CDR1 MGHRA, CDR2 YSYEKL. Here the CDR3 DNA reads TGCGCCAGCAGCCAAGAGGGGACAGTAACTAATGAAAAACTGTTTTTT. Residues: CASSQEGTVTNEKLFF.

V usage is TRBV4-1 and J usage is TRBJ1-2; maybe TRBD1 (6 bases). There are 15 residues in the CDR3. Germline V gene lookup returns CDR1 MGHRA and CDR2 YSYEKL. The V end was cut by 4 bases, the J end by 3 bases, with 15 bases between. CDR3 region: CASSPWGAGYYGYTF. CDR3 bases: TGCGCCAGCAGCCCTTGGGGGGCGGGATACTATGGCTACACCTTC.

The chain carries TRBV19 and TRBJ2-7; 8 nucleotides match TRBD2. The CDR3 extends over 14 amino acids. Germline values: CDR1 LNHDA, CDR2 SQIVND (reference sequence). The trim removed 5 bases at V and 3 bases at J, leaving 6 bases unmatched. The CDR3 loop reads CASSSYSGVYEQYF. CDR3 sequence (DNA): TGTGCCAGTAGTTCCTATAGCGGGGTCTACGAGCAGTACTTC.

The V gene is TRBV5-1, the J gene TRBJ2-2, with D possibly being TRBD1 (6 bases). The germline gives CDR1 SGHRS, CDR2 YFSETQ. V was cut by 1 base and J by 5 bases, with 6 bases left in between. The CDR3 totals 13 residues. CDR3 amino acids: CASSLQGTGELFF. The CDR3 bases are TGCGCCAGCAGCTTGCAGGGGACCGGGGAGCTGTTTTTT.

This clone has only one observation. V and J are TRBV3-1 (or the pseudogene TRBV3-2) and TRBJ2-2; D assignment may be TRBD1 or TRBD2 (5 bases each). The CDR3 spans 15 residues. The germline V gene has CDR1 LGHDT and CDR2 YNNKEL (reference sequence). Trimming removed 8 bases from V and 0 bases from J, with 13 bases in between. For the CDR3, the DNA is TGTGCCAGCCTCCCAGGGACGGCGAACACCGGGGAGCTGTTTTTT. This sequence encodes CASLPGTANTGELFF.

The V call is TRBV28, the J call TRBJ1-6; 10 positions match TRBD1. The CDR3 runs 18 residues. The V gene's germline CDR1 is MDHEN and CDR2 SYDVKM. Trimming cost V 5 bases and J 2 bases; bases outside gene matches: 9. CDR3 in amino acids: CASSTNSDRGPYNSPLHF. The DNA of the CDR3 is TGTGCCAGCAGTACCAACAGCGACAGGGGGCCCTATAATTCACCCCTCCACTTT. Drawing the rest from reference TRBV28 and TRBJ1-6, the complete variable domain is DVKVTQSSRYLVKRTGEKVFLECVQDMDHENMFWYRQDPGLGLRLIYFSYDVKMKEKGDIPEGYSVSREKKERFSLILESASTNQTSMYLCASSTNSDRGPYNSPLHFGNGTRLTVT.

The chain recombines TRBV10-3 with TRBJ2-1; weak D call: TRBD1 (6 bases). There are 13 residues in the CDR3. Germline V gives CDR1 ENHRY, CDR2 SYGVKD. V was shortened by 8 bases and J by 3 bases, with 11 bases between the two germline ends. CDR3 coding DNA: TGTGCCATCTCCCGGGACAACTACAATGAGCAGTTCTTC. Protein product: CAISRDNYNEQFF.

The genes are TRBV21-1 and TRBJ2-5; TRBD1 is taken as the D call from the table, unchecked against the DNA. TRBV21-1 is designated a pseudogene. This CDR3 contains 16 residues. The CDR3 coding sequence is TGTGCCAGCAGCAAAAGTGGCGGGGACAGCCAAGAGACCCAGTACTTC. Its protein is CASSKSGGDSQETQYF.

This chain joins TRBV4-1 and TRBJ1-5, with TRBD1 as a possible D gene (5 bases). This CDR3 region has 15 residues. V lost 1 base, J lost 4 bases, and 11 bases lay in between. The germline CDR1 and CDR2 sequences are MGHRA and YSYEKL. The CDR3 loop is CASSQGDSRNQPQHF. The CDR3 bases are TGCGCCAGCAGCCAAGGCGACAGTAGAAATCAGCCCCAGCATTTT.

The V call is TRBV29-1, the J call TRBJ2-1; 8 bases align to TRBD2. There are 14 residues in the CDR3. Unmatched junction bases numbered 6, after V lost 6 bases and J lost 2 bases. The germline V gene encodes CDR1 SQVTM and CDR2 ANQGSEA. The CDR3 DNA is TGCAGCGTCGACACTAGCGGAACCTACAATGAGCAGTTCTTC. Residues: CSVDTSGTYNEQFF.

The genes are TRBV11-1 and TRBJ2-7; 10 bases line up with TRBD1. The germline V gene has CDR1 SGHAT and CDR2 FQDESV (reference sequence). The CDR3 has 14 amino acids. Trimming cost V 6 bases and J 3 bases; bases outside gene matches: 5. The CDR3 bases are TGTGCCAGCAGATACCGGACAGGGGGCTACGAGCAGTACTTC. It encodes CASRYRTGGYEQYF.

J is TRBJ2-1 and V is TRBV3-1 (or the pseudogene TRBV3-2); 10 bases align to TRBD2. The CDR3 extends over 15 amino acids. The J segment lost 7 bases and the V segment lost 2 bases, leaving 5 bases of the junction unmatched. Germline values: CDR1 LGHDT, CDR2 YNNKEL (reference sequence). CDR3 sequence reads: CASSQLLAGANEQFF. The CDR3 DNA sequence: TGTGCCAGCAGCCAATTGCTAGCGGGAGCGAATGAGCAGTTCTTC.

CDR3 in DNA: TGCGCCAGCAGTAAAGGCCCAGGAGGGGCGCAGGATCAGCCCCAGCATTTT. It yields the protein CASSKGPGGAQDQPQHF. The chain combines TRBV10-2 with TRBJ1-5; weak D call: TRBD1 (5 bases). The germline gives CDR1 WSHSY, CDR2 SAAADI. The V end lost 5 bases, the J end lost 5 bases, and 22 bases lay between the germline ends. This CDR3 is built from 17 residues.

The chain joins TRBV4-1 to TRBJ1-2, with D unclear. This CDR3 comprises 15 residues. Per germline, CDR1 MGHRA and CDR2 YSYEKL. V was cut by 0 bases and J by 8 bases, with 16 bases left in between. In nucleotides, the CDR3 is TGCGCCAGCAGCCAAGATGTCCAGGAGGTGAGAGGCTACACCTTC. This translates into CASSQDVQEVRGYTF.

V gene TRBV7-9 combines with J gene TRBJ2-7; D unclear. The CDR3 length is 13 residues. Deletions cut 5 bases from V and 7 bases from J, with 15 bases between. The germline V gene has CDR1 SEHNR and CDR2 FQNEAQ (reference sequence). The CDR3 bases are TGTGCCAGCAGCCCTCCCCCCATCGGAGAGCAGTACTTC. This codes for CASSPPPIGEQYF.

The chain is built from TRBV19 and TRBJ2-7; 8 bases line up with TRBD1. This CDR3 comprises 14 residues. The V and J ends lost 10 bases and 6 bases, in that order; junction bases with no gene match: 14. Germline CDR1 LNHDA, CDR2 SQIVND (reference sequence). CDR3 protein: CATLGQGAISEQYF. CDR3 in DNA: TGTGCCACTCTAGGACAGGGAGCAATCAGCGAGCAGTACTTC.

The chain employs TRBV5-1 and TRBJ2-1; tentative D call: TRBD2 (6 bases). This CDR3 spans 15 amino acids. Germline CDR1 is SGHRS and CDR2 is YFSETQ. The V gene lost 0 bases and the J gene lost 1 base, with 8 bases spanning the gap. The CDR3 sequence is CASSLARGSYNEQFF. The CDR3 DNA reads TGCGCCAGCAGCTTGGCACGGGGGTCCTACAATGAGCAGTTCTTC.